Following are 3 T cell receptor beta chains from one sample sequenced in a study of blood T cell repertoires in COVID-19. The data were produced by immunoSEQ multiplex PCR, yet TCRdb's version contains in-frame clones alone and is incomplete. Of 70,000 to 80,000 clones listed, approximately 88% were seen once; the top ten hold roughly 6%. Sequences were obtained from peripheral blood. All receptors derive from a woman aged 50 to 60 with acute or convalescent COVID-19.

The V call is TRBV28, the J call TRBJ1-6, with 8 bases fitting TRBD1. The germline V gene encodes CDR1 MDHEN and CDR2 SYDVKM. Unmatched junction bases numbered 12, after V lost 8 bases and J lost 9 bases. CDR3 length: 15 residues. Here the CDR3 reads CASQPNPGGSSPLHF. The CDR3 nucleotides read TGTGCCAGCCAACCGAACCCAGGGGGCAGTTCACCCCTCCACTTT.

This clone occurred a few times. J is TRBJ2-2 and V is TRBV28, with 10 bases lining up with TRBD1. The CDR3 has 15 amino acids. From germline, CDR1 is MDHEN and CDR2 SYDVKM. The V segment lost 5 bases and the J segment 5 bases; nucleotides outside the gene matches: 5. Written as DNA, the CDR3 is TGTGCCAGCAGTGGGGTGGGACAGGGGACCGGGGAGCTGTTTTTT. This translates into CASSGVGQGTGELFF.

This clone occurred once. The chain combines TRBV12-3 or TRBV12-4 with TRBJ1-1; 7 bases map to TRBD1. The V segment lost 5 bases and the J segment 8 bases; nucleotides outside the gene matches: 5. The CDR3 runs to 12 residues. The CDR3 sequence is CASSRGQTEAFF. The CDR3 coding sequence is TGTGCCAGCAGTCGGGGACAGACCGAAGCTTTCTTT.